This T cell receptor (beta chain) came from a study of blood T cell repertoires in COVID-19. On the study more broadly: From the United States, Italy and Spain came samples of acute and convalescent COVID-19.

Original analysis: Cell counts per sample came from amplifying reference gene primers. Clones were sequenced by immunoSEQ multiplex PCR, and TCRdb holds only the in-frame ones, with some missing. The D gene and trimming were derived from the DNA, and the V and J assignments and clone size from that table. The table lists about 200,000 clones, 80% to 85% of them singletons. Trimming at V came to 5 bases and at J to 7 bases, leaving 4 bases not matched to a gene. The CDR3 is made up of 13 amino acids. Germline V gene sequence: CDR1 GTSNPN, CDR2 SVGIG (reference sequence). The receptor's source is a man aged 40-49 years with acute or convalescent COVID-19. Sequencing was done on a sample of peripheral blood. The J gene is TRBJ1-6, the V gene TRBV30; 8 bases agree with TRBD1. The CDR3 bases are TGTGCCTGGGCCCGGGACAGGAATTCACCCCTCCACTTT. It specifies CAWARDRNSPLHF.